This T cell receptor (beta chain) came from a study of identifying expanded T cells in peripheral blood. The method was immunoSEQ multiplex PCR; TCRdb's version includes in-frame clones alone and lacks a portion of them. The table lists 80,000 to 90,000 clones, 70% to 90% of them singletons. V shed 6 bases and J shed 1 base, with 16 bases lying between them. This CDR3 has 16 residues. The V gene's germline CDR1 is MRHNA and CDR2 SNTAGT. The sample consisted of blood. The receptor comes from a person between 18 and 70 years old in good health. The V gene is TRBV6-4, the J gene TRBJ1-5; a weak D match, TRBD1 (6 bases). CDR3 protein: CASRARHRESNQPQHF. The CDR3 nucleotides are TGTGCCAGCAGGGCAAGGCACAGGGAAAGCAATCAGCCCCAGCATTTT.